Here is one T cell receptor (beta chain) with its context. This sample includes further DNA sequences coding for the same CDR3. This specimen comes from a study of blood T cell repertoires in COVID-19. V was clipped by 3 bases and J by 2 bases, with 7 bases between them. The CDR3 is 13 residues long. The V gene's germline CDR1 is KGHSH and CDR2 LQKENI. Per the study methods: Nucleated cell number was recorded as an estimate derived from reference gene primer amplification. The protocol was immunoSEQ multiplex PCR, while the TCRdb copy is restricted to in-frame clones and leaves out a portion. The V and J calls and the clone size are those of that table, but D and trimming were determined from the DNA. Among about 150,000 clones listed, roughly 85% were seen once.

Sequencing was done on a sample of peripheral blood. The sequence was obtained from a human donor with acute or convalescent COVID-19. The donor label of this sample is uncertain. This chain links TRBV18 with TRBJ1-1, with no clear D. CDR3 sequence (DNA): TGTGCCAGCTCACCGGGCCTAAACACTGAAGCTTTCTTT. It specifies CASSPGLNTEAFF.